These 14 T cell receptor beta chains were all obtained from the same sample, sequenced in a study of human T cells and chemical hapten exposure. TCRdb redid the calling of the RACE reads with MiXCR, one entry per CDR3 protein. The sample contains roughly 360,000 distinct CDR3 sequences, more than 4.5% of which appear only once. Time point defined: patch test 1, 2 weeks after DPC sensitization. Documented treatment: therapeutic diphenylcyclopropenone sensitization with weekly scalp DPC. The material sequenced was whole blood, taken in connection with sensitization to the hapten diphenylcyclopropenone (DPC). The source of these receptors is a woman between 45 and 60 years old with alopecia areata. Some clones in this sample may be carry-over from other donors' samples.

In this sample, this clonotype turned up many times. The CDR3 region has the DNA TGTGCCAGCAGTTACCCAGGAGCCGGCGCAGATACGCAGTATTTT. It encodes CASSYPGAGADTQYF. The chain joins TRBV6-5 to TRBJ2-3; D remains unclear. V gave up 2 bases and J gave up 4 bases, with 13 bases separating them. CDR3 length: 15 residues. Looked up from germline, CDR1 is MNHEY and CDR2 is SVGAGI.

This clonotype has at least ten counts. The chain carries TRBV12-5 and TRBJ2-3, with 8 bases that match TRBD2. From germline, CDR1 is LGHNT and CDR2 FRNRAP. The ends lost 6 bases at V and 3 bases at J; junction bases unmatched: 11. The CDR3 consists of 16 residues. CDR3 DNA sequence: TGTGCTAGTGGACTCCCGCGGGGGGACGGGACAGATACGCAGTATTTT. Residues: CASGLPRGDGTDTQYF.

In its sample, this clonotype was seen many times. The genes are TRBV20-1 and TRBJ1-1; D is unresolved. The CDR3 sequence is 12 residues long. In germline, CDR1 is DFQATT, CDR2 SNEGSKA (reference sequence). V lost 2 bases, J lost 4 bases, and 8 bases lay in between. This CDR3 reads CSARPGSTEAFF. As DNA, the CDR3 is TGCAGTGCTAGACCCGGAAGCACTGAAGCTTTCTTT.

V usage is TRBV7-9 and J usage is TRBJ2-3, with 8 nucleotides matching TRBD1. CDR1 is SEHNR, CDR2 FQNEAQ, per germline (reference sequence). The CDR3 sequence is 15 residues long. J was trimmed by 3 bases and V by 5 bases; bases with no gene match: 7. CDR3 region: CASSPLWTGTDTQYF. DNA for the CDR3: TGTGCCAGCAGCCCACTGTGGACAGGGACAGATACGCAGTATTTT.

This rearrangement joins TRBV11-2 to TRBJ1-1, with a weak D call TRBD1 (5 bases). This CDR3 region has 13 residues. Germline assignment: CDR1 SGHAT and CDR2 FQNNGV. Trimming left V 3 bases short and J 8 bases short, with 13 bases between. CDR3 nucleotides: TGTGCCAGCAGCTTGGCCAGGGATAAAGAAGCTTTCTTT. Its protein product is CASSLARDKEAFF.

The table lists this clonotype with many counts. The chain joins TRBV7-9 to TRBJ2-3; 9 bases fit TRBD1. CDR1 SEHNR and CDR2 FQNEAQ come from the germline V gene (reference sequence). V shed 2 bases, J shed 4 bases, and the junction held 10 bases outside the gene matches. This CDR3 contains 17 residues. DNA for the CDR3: TGTGCCAGCAGCTTAAAAACTGGGACAGGGAAGGCAGATACGCAGTATTTT. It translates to CASSLKTGTGKADTQYF.

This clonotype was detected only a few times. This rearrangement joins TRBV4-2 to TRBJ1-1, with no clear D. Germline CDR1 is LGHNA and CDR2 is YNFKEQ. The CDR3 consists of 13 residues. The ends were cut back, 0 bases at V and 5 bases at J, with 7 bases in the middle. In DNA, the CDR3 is TGTGCCAGCAGCCAAGATGGCGGTACTGAAGCTTTCTTT. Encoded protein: CASSQDGGTEAFF.

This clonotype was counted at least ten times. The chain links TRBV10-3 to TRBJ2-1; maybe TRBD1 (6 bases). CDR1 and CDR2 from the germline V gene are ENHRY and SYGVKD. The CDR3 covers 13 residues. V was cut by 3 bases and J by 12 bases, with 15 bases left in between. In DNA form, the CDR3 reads TGTGCCATCAGTGAAGGGGACACCTCGTGGCAGTTCTTC. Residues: CAISEGDTSWQFF.

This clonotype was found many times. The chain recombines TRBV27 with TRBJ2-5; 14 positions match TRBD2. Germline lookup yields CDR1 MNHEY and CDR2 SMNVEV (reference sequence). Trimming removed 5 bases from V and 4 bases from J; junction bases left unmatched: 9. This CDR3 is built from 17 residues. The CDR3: CASSPPGLAGARETQYF. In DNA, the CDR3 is TGTGCCAGCAGTCCGCCGGGACTAGCGGGAGCCCGAGAGACCCAGTACTTC.

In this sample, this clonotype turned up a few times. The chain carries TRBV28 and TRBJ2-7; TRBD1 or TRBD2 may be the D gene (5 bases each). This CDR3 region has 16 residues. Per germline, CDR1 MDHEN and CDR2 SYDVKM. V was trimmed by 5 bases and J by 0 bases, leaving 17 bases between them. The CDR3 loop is CASSPPGGLSSYEQYF. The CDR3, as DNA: TGTGCCAGCAGTCCTCCTGGGGGATTAAGCTCCTACGAGCAGTACTTC.

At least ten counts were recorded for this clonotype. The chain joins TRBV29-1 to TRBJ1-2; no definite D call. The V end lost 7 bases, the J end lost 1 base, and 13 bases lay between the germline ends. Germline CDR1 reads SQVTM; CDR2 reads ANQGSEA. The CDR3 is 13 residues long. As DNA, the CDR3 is TGCAGCGCTAATGACCTACTTAACTATGGCTACACCTTC. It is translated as CSANDLLNYGYTF.

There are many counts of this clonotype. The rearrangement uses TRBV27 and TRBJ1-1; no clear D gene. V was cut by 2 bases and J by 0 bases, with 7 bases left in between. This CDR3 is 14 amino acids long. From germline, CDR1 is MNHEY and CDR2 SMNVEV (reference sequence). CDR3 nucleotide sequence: TGTGCCAGCAGTTTAAAGCCGGTGAACACTGAAGCTTTCTTT. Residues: CASSLKPVNTEAFF.

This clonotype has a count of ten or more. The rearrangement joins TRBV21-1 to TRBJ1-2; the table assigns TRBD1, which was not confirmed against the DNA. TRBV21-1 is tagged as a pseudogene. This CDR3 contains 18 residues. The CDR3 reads CASSTLPSGTEDTYGYTF. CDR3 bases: TGTGCCAGCAGCACTTTACCCTCCGGGACAGAAGATACCTATGGCTACACCTTC.

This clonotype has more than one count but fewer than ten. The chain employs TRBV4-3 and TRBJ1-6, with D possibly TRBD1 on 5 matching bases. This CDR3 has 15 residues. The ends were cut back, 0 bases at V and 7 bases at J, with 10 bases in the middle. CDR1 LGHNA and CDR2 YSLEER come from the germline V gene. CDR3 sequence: CASSQDSGINSPLHF. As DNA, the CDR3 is TGCGCCAGCAGCCAAGACTCAGGGATAAATTCACCCCTCCACTTT.